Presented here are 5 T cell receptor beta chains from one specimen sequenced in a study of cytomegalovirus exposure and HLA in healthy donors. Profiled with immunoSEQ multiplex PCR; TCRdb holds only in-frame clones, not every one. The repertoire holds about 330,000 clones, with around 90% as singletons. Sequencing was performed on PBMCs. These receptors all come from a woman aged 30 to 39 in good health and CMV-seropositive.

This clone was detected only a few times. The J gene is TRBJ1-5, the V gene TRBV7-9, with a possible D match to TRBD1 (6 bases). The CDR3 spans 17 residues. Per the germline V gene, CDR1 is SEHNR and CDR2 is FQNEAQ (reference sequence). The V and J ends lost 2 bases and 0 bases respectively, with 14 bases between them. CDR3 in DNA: TGTGCCAGCAGCTTAAACTTAGACAGGTATAGCAATCAGCCCCAGCATTTT. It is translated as CASSLNLDRYSNQPQHF.

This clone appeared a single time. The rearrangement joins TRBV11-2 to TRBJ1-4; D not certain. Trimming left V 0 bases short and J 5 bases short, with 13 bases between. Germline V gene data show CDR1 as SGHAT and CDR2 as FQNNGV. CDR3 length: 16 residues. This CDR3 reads CASSLDHRRPNEKLFF. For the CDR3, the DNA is TGTGCCAGCAGCTTAGATCATAGGAGGCCAAATGAAAAACTGTTTTTT.

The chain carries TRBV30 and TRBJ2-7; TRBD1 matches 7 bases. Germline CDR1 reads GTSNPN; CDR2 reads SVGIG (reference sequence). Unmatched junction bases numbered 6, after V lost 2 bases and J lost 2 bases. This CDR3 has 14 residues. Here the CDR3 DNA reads TGTGCCTGGAGTACTAGACAGGGAACCTACGAGCAGTACTTC. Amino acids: CAWSTRQGTYEQYF.

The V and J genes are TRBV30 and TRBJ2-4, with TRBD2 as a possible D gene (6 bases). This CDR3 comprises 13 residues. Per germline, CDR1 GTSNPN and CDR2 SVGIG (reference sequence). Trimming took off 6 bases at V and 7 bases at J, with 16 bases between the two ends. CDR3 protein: CACLLSGNNIQYF. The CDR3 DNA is TGTGCCTGCCTCCTTAGCGGAAATAACATTCAGTACTTC.

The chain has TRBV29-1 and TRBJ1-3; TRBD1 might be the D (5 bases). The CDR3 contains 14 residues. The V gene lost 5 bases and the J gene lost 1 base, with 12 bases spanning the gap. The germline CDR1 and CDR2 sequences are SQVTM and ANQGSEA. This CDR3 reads CSVTLGVSGNTIYF. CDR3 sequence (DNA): TGCAGCGTTACATTGGGGGTTTCTGGAAACACCATATATTTT.